This T cell receptor beta chain was captured in a study of identical twins. A universal primer site came from template switching; cDNA carried unique molecular identifiers. TCRdb processed the 5' RACE reads anew with MiXCR; each CDR3 protein has one entry. Of approximately 1.8 million distinct CDR3 sequences in the sample, about 32% were seen once. The CDR3 is made up of 12 amino acids. V shed 10 bases and J shed 7 bases, with 16 bases lying between them. The sequenced sample consisted of cord blood. V usage is TRBV12-3 or TRBV12-4 and J usage is TRBJ1-1, with D tentatively TRBD1 (6 bases). This receptor was taken from a newborn girl in good health. This CDR3 reads CAIRGGPLEAFF. The CDR3 DNA follows: TGTGCCATCAGAGGGGGGCCACTTGAAGCTTTCTTT.